This paragraph covers one T cell receptor (beta chain) sequence. V was pared by 5 bases and J by 5 bases, with 9 bases of the junction left unmatched. Germline V CDR1 and CDR2: SGHTA, FQGTGA. CDR3 length: 16 residues. Using immunoSEQ multiplex PCR, the repertoire was profiled, and TCRdb retains in-frame clones only, with some absent. The data show hundreds of thousands of clones, 65% to 85% seen once. This record belongs to a study of blood T cell repertoires in COVID-19. The sequence was collected from a woman aged 40 to 50 who had recovered from COVID-19. The material sequenced was PBMCs or T cells enriched from blood (not recorded which). The chain carries TRBV7-3 and TRBJ2-2; 9 bases agree with TRBD2. This chain's CDR3 is CASSRPGLARTGELFF. CDR3 DNA: TGTGCCAGCAGCCGTCCGGGACTAGCCCGAACCGGGGAGCTGTTTTTT.